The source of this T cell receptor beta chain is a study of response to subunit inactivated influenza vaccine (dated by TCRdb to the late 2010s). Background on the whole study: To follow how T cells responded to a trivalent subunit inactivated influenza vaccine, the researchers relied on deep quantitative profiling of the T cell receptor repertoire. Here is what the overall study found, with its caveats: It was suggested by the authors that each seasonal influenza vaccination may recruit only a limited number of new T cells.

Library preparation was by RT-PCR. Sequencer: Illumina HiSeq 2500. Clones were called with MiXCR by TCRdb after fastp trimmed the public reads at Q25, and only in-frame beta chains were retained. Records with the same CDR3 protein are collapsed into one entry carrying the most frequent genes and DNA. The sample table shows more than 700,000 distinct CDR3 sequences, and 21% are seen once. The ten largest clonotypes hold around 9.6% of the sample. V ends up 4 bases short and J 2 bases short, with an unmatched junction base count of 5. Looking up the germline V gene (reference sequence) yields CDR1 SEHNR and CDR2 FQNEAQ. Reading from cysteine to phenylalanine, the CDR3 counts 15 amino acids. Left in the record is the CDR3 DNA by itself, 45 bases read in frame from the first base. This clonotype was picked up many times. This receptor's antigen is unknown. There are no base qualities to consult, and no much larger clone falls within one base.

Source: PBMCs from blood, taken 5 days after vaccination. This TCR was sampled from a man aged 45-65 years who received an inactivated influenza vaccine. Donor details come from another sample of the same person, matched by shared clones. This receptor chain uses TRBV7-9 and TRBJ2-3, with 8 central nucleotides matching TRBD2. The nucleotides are TGTGCCAGCAGCTCGGGACTAGATTACACAGATACGCAGTATTTT. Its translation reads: CASSSGLDYTDTQYF. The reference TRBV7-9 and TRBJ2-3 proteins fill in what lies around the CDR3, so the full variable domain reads DTGVSQNPRHKITKRGQNVTFRCDPISEHNRLYWYRQTLGQGPEFLTYFQNEAQLEKSRLLSDRFSAERPKGSFSTLEIQRTEQGDSAMYLCASSSGLDYTDTQYFGPGTRLTVL.